This record covers a single T cell receptor (beta chain). Other DNA sequences in this specimen translate into the identical CDR3. Germline V CDR1 and CDR2: MDHEN, SYDVKM. The V segment lost 3 bases and the J segment 8 bases; nucleotides outside the gene matches: 4. This CDR3 spans 13 amino acids. Produced via immunoSEQ multiplex PCR; TCRdb's table is partial and in-frame only. The table shows 90,000 or so clones, with approximately 80% occurring only once. This sample is drawn from a study of control samples from healthy donors and cancer patients. This TCR was recovered from a man between 25 and 39 years old in good health. The J gene is TRBJ2-4, the V gene TRBV28, with TRBD2 identical over 7 bases. Material for sequencing was blood. CDR3 nucleotide sequence: TGTGCCAGCAGTTTGACGGGAGGAGACATTCAGTACTTC. This sequence encodes CASSLTGGDIQYF.